Shown below are 19 T cell receptor beta chains from a single sample sequenced in a study of identical twins. TCRdb reanalysed the 5' RACE reads using MiXCR and keeps one entry per CDR3 protein. The sample holds 350,000 to 600,000 distinct CDR3 sequences, 13% to 15% seen once. These same data were also listed under a study on yellow fever vaccine responses in identical twins.

Sequenced input: CD4+ T cells sorted from blood. All receptors derive from a woman under 30 in good health.

This sequence joins TRBV12-3 or TRBV12-4 and TRBJ2-4, with D perhaps TRBD1 or TRBD2 (5 bases each). Trimming removed 3 bases at V and 6 bases at J, with 9 bases between. CDR3 length: 13 residues. CDR3 region: CASSFEGRNIQYF. The CDR3 DNA is TGTGCCAGCAGTTTCGAGGGGCGAAACATTCAGTACTTC.

This clonotype was seen a handful of times. The V call is TRBV15, the J call TRBJ1-1, with a possible D match to TRBD1 (6 bases). Trimming stripped 0 bases from V and 11 bases from J, with 13 bases between. Per germline, CDR1 LNHNV and CDR2 YYDKDF (reference sequence). The CDR3 is 13 residues long. Here the CDR3 DNA reads TGTGCCACCAGCAGAGACATTAGGGGGTTGGCTTTCTTT. Amino acid sequence: CATSRDIRGLAFF.

This chain uses TRBV7-9 with TRBJ1-1; 7 nucleotides line up with TRBD1. Germline CDR1 is SEHNR and CDR2 is FQNEAQ (reference sequence). CDR3 length: 12 amino acids. Germline trimming cut 5 bases from V and 10 bases from J; bases unmatched to any gene: 7. CDR3 protein: CASSPPTGSAFF. The CDR3 nucleotides read TGTGCCAGCAGCCCCCCGACAGGGTCAGCTTTCTTT.

The rearrangement joins TRBV10-1 to TRBJ2-1; 7 bases align to TRBD1. The CDR3 totals 13 residues. V lost 5 bases and J lost 6; bases outside the gene matches: 4. From germline, CDR1 is WNHNN and CDR2 SYGVQD (reference sequence). CDR3 sequence: CASSRDSPNEQFF. In DNA form, the CDR3 reads TGCGCCAGCAGTCGGGACAGCCCCAATGAGCAGTTCTTC.

This clonotype was detected ten times or more. The genes are TRBV29-1 and TRBJ2-1, with TRBD2 identical over 8 bases. The junction had 4 bases not matched to a gene; V was cut back by 6 bases and J by 3 bases. The CDR3 length is 13 residues. The germline V gene has CDR1 SQVTM and CDR2 ANQGSEA. This CDR3 is CSVVAGLYNEQFF. DNA for the CDR3: TGCAGCGTAGTAGCGGGACTCTACAATGAGCAGTTCTTC.

The chain has TRBV11-2 and TRBJ2-1, with TRBD2 matching 13 bases. J lost 0 bases, V lost 5 bases, and 7 bases had no gene match. The CDR3 runs to 18 residues. Germline V lookup: CDR1 SGHAT, CDR2 FQNNGV. The CDR3 sequence: CASSKGLAGTISYNEQFF. The DNA of the CDR3 is TGTGCCAGCAGCAAGGGACTAGCGGGGACTATCTCCTACAATGAGCAGTTCTTC.

Only a few counts were recorded for this clonotype. The genes are TRBV5-1 and TRBJ2-1, with D perhaps matching TRBD2 (6 bases). Trimming pared 5 bases from V and 10 bases from J, leaving 22 bases between. This CDR3 comprises 15 residues. Germline assignment: CDR1 SGHRS and CDR2 YFSETQ. The CDR3 loop reads CASRIAETLQGEQFF. Written as DNA, the CDR3 is TGCGCCAGCAGGATAGCGGAAACCTTACAAGGGGAGCAGTTCTTC.

This clonotype was picked up many times. The chain employs TRBV10-3 and TRBJ2-3; the match to TRBD2 covers 13 bases. This CDR3 has 18 residues. CDR1 and CDR2 from the germline V gene are ENHRY and SYGVKD. Trimming at V came to 2 bases and at J to 4 bases, leaving 9 bases not matched to a gene. CDR3 region: CAISEAGTSGTRADTQYF. CDR3 coding DNA: TGTGCCATCAGTGAGGCCGGGACTAGCGGGACAAGGGCAGATACGCAGTATTTT.

This clonotype was detected only a few times. The chain uses TRBV7-8 and TRBJ2-7; D possibly corresponds to TRBD1 (5 bases). CDR1 is SGHVS, CDR2 FQNEAQ, per germline. The CDR3 sequence is 14 residues long. Trimming took 5 bases from V and 3 from J, leaving 14 bases between them. The CDR3, as DNA: TGTGCCAGCAGCACAAGACAGTTCCTCTACGAGCAGTACTTC. Translated: CASSTRQFLYEQYF. Using reference TRBV7-8 and TRBJ2-7 for the parts outside the CDR3, the full variable domain is GAGVSQSPRYKVAKRGQDVALRCDPISGHVSLFWYQQALGQGPEFLTYFQNEAQLDKSGLPSDRFFAERPEGSVSTLKIQRTQQEDSAVYLCASSTRQFLYEQYFGPGTRLTVT.

This clonotype has a handful of counts. The chain links TRBV11-2 to TRBJ2-5, with 9 positions matching TRBD1. The germline V gene encodes CDR1 SGHAT and CDR2 FQNNGV. CDR3 length: 15 residues. Trimming cost V 5 bases and J 5 bases; bases outside gene matches: 9. CDR3 residues: CASSPDRGWGETQYF. The CDR3 DNA reads TGTGCCAGCAGCCCGGACAGGGGATGGGGGGAGACCCAGTACTTC.

This clonotype turned up a few times. The V and J genes are TRBV5-5 and TRBJ2-5, with D possibly TRBD2 on 5 matching bases. The CDR3 runs to 14 residues. CDR1 and CDR2 (germline): SGHKS, YYEKEE (reference sequence). V was trimmed by 1 base and J by 5 bases, leaving 12 bases between them. The CDR3 coding sequence is TGTGCCAGCAGCTTGTGGTGGGAGTCGGAGACCCAGTACTTC. Its protein product is CASSLWWESETQYF.

The gene calls are TRBV7-2 and TRBJ1-1; TRBD1 is a possible D gene (6 bases). The CDR3 totals 14 residues. V lost 3 bases to trimming and J lost 5 bases, with 13 bases between them. Per the germline V gene, CDR1 is SGHTA and CDR2 is FQGNSA. The CDR3 protein is CASSLIGGQTEAFF. CDR3 sequence (DNA): TGTGCCAGCAGCTTGATTGGCGGACAGACTGAAGCTTTCTTT.

This clonotype appeared a few times. The chain joins TRBV19 to TRBJ2-1; a possible D gene is TRBD2 (5 bases). V lost 3 bases and J lost 8, with 17 bases in between. CDR3 length equals 15 residues. Germline lookup yields CDR1 LNHDA and CDR2 SQIVND (reference sequence). The CDR3 coding sequence is TGTGCCAGTAGTATTGAGACTACCCCCGGGTATGAGCAGTTCTTC. It specifies CASSIETTPGYEQFF.

V is TRBV12-3 or TRBV12-4 and J is TRBJ2-1; 15 nucleotides match TRBD2. J gave up 8 bases and V 4 bases, and 6 bases lay outside the gene matches. The CDR3 has 16 amino acids. As DNA, the CDR3 is TGTGCCAGCAGTTCCGGGACTAGCGGGGGGTTAGATGAGCAGTTCTTC. It specifies CASSSGTSGGLDEQFF.

The table lists this clonotype with a few counts. The chain has TRBV5-5 and TRBJ2-7; 14 bases are a match to TRBD2. The CDR3 consists of 18 residues. Trimming cost V 0 bases and J 2 bases; bases outside gene matches: 7. CDR1 SGHKS and CDR2 YYEKEE come from the germline V gene (reference sequence). The CDR3 DNA reads as TGTGCCAGCAGCTTGGGAGGACTAGCGGGAGGCCAAGCCTACGAGCAGTACTTC. It is translated as CASSLGGLAGGQAYEQYF. The whole variable domain, filled in from reference TRBV5-5 and TRBJ2-7, reads DAGVTQSPTHLIKTRGQQVTLRCSPISGHKSVSWYQQVLGQGPQFIFQYYEKEERGRGNFPDRFSARQFPNYSSELNVNALLLGDSALYLCASSLGGLAGGQAYEQYFGPGTRLTVT.

This clonotype was seen a handful of times. The chain combines TRBV28 with TRBJ1-2; 8 bases align to TRBD1. The CDR3 totals 16 residues. The V segment lost 3 bases and the J segment 3 bases; nucleotides outside the gene matches: 9. Per germline, CDR1 MDHEN and CDR2 SYDVKM. The CDR3 spells CASSFPGQGRDYGYTF. CDR3 DNA: TGTGCCAGCAGTTTCCCCGGACAGGGAAGGGACTATGGCTACACCTTC.

This clonotype was found a few times. The rearrangement joins TRBV18 to TRBJ2-7; D possibly corresponds to TRBD1 (6 bases). Germline-derived CDR1 and CDR2 are KGHSH and LQKENI. This CDR3 has 15 residues. V was pared by 4 bases and J by 2 bases, with 15 bases between. The CDR3 DNA reads TGTGCCAGCTCACGAAACCGGGACAAGACCTACGAGCAGTACTTC. The encoded protein is CASSRNRDKTYEQYF.

This clonotype showed up just a few times. This rearrangement joins TRBV29-1 to TRBJ2-5, with TRBD1 matching 9 bases. The CDR3 loop spans 12 amino acids. Germline V CDR1 and CDR2: SQVTM, ANQGSEA. After removal of 4 bases from V and 5 bases from J, the junction contained 2 bases not matched to a gene. Written as DNA, the CDR3 is TGCAGCGTTGTAGACAGGGGGGAGACCCAGTACTTC. It translates to CSVVDRGETQYF.

This clonotype has a handful of counts. V is TRBV27 and J is TRBJ2-1; 14 bases map to TRBD2. The CDR3 is 15 residues long. Germline lookup yields CDR1 MNHEY and CDR2 SMNVEV (reference sequence). J was trimmed by 5 bases and V by 6 bases; bases with no gene match: 3. The CDR3 region is CASRTSGGANNEQFF. The CDR3 DNA is TGTGCCAGCAGGACTAGCGGGGGGGCCAACAATGAGCAGTTCTTC.